One sample yielded the 2 T cell receptor beta chains listed below, sequenced in a study of lymphopenia after photon versus proton radiotherapy. The data were produced by immunoSEQ multiplex PCR, yet TCRdb's version contains in-frame clones alone and is incomplete. The sample lists approximately 150,000 clones, 75% to 90% occurring once. The sample in question was peripheral blood, obtained from a patient treated with photon-based radiotherapy. The receptors stem from a man aged 50 to 60 with gastric cancer.

The chain carries TRBV19 and TRBJ2-5; the match to TRBD2 covers 12 bases. Germline CDR1 is LNHDA and CDR2 is SQIVND (reference sequence). The CDR3 sequence is 15 residues long. Trimming at V came to 9 bases and at J to 5 bases, leaving 10 bases not matched to a gene. CDR3 in DNA: TGTGCCAGGGGACTAGCGGGTCCTAGGAGGGAGACCCAGTACTTC. This sequence encodes CARGLAGPRRETQYF.

This clone was picked up one time. The rearrangement joins TRBV6-1 to TRBJ2-7; no reliable D call. The CDR3 has 14 amino acids. V lost 3 bases and J 0 bases, leaving 9 bases between the germline ends. Germline CDR1 is MNHNS and CDR2 is SASEGT. As DNA, the CDR3 is TGTGCCAGCAGTGACCAGAAGGGCTCCTACGAGCAGTACTTC. Protein product: CASSDQKGSYEQYF.